Below, 31 T cell receptor beta chains from the same sample are listed, as sequenced in a study of cytomegalovirus exposure and HLA in healthy donors. Amplification used 60 Vbeta primers and 13 Jbeta primers. TCRdb's copy holds only in-frame clones and misses some; the assay was immunoSEQ multiplex PCR. The sample includes around 190,000 clones, about 80% seen only once; the top ten take about 2.7%. The sample was PBMCs. These receptors were obtained from a woman aged 25 to 39 in good health and CMV-seronegative.

This clone has just a few counts. The chain couples TRBV19 to TRBJ1-1; D is unclear. Germline V CDR1 and CDR2: LNHDA, SQIVND (reference sequence). Trimming took 7 bases from V and 1 from J, leaving 10 bases between them. The CDR3 has 13 amino acids. DNA for the CDR3: TGTGCCAGTAAAATTACAGAGAACACTGAAGCTTTCTTT. Amino acids: CASKITENTEAFF.

J is TRBJ1-1 and V is TRBV28; perhaps TRBD1 as D (5 bases). There are 14 residues in the CDR3. The germline V and J ends were trimmed by 3 bases and 2 bases, with 10 bases remaining between them. The V gene's germline CDR1 is MDHEN and CDR2 SYDVKM. The CDR3 DNA sequence: TGTGCCAGCAGTTTCCACAGGCTAAACACTGAAGCTTTCTTT. This gives the protein CASSFHRLNTEAFF.

The chain links TRBV5-4 to TRBJ2-1, with D possibly matching TRBD2 (5 bases). There are 13 residues in the CDR3. V was pared by 4 bases and J by 8 bases, with 13 bases between. Germline V gives CDR1 SGHNT, CDR2 YYREEE (reference sequence). The CDR3 loop is CASSGSLGDEQFF. The CDR3 coding sequence is TGTGCCAGCAGCGGGAGTTTGGGCGATGAGCAGTTCTTC.

This clone has a handful of counts. The V gene is TRBV2, the J gene TRBJ1-2, with 9 bases fitting TRBD1. The CDR3 is made up of 13 amino acids. The V and J ends lost 7 bases and 4 bases, in that order; junction bases with no gene match: 4. Germline lookup yields CDR1 SNHLY and CDR2 FYNNEI. The CDR3 spells CASTGTGSYGYTF. In DNA, the CDR3 is TGTGCCAGCACCGGGACAGGGTCCTATGGCTACACCTTC. Complete variable domain (other parts from reference TRBV2 and TRBJ1-2): EPEVTQTPSHQVTQMGQEVILRCVPISNHLYFYWYRQILGQKVEFLVSFYNNEISEKSEIFDDQFSVERPDGSNFTLKIRSTKLEDSAMYFCASTGTGSYGYTFGSGTRLTVV.

V is TRBV27 and J is TRBJ2-2; 14 bases line up with TRBD2. The V gene's germline CDR1 is MNHEY and CDR2 SMNVEV (reference sequence). The CDR3 length is 19 residues. V dropped 5 bases and J dropped 3; count of bases not matched to a gene: 11. Written as DNA, the CDR3 is TGTGCCAGCAGTCCGATGACTAGCGGGAGGGGAGAGGACACCGGGGAGCTGTTTTTT. As protein: CASSPMTSGRGEDTGELFF.

This clone has just a few counts. The rearrangement joins TRBV4-1 to TRBJ2-1, with TRBD1 identical over 9 bases. CDR1 MGHRA and CDR2 YSYEKL come from the germline V gene. The CDR3 is made up of 17 amino acids. V lost 1 base, J lost 12 bases, and 16 bases stayed unmatched. CDR3 loop: CASSQGTGGDFLDSQFF. CDR3 DNA sequence: TGCGCCAGCAGCCAAGGAACAGGGGGCGATTTTCTGGATTCGCAGTTCTTC.

This chain links TRBV18 with TRBJ2-3, with a weak D call TRBD2 (5 bases). Germline values: CDR1 KGHSH, CDR2 LQKENI. The CDR3 spans 16 residues. V was pared by 5 bases and J by 3 bases, with 18 bases between. CDR3 region: CASSVTPGSSTDTQYF. CDR3 in DNA: TGTGCCAGCTCAGTCACCCCGGGGAGCTCGACAGATACGCAGTATTTT.

The chain is built from TRBV7-9 and TRBJ1-1, with 8 bases that match TRBD1. J gave up 6 bases and V 4 bases, and 13 bases lay outside the gene matches. CDR1 and CDR2 from the germline V gene are SEHNR and FQNEAQ (reference sequence). CDR3 length: 16 amino acids. CDR3 in amino acids: CASSSSRTGIMSEAFF. The CDR3 coding sequence is TGTGCCAGCAGCTCCTCTCGGACAGGGATTATGTCTGAAGCTTTCTTT.

The V call is TRBV7-9, the J call TRBJ2-5; 7 bases match TRBD2. TRBJ2-7 explains the end of the DNA better; the J call may be wrong. Per the germline V gene, CDR1 is SEHNR and CDR2 is FQNEAQ (reference sequence). This CDR3 spans 15 amino acids. This CDR3 is CASSLGEGTIGEQYF. CDR3 DNA: TGTGCCAGCAGCTTAGGGGAGGGGACCATAGGCGAGCAGTACTTC.

The rearrangement joins TRBV6-5 to TRBJ2-7; 10 bases align to TRBD2. V gave up 6 bases and J gave up 6 bases; unmatched junction bases: 8. Germline-derived CDR1 and CDR2 are MNHEY and SVGAGI. The CDR3 length is 14 residues. In nucleotides, the CDR3 is TGTGCCAGCAGCCTCACTAGCGGGGTTGGCGAGCAGTACTTC. It is translated as CASSLTSGVGEQYF.

The rearrangement links TRBV10-3 to TRBJ2-5, with D possibly TRBD2 on 5 matching bases. CDR1 is ENHRY and CDR2 is SYGVKD in the germline V gene. Trimming left V 3 bases short and J 5 bases short, with 19 bases between. The CDR3 is 16 residues long. CDR3 sequence: CAISDPDPGMDETQYF. In nucleotides, the CDR3 is TGTGCCATCAGTGATCCCGATCCGGGAATGGACGAGACCCAGTACTTC.

CDR3 loop: CASSYGAQPPPETQYF. DNA of the CDR3: TGTGCCAGCAGTTACGGGGCCCAGCCCCCCCCAGAGACCCAGTACTTC. The rearrangement links TRBV6-5 to TRBJ2-5, with D possibly matching TRBD1 (5 bases). Germline CDR1 and CDR2: MNHEY and SVGAGI. There are 16 residues in the CDR3. Trimming took off 2 bases at V and 4 bases at J, with 17 bases between the two ends.

V usage is TRBV13 and J usage is TRBJ2-2, with a tentative D call TRBD1 (5 bases). Germline lookup yields CDR1 PRHDT and CDR2 FYEKMQ (reference sequence). V was shortened by 0 bases and J by 1 base, with 15 bases between the two germline ends. The CDR3 has 18 amino acids. The CDR3 DNA reads TGTGCCAGCAGCTTAGGCCTCGGCAGGGCCCAGAACACCGGGGAGCTGTTTTTT. Its translation: CASSLGLGRAQNTGELFF.

The chain carries TRBV6-5 and TRBJ2-3; D gene ambiguous. The CDR3 totals 13 residues. V lost 5 bases, J lost 4 bases, and 10 bases lay in between. CDR1 and CDR2 (germline): MNHEY, SVGAGI. The CDR3 sequence: CASSRFGADTQYF. DNA for the CDR3: TGTGCCAGCAGTCGCTTCGGTGCAGATACGCAGTATTTT.

The chain is built from TRBV11-2 and TRBJ2-5; 8 bases line up with TRBD1. Germline trimming cut 5 bases from V and 1 base from J; bases unmatched to any gene: 9. The CDR3 totals 16 residues. The V gene's germline CDR1 is SGHAT and CDR2 FQNNGV. CDR3 in amino acids: CASSRVGQGGQETQYF. The CDR3 DNA is TGTGCCAGCAGCCGAGTTGGACAGGGAGGCCAAGAGACCCAGTACTTC.

With respect to this clone: Relative to the germline gene, one junction end is altered; a read error may explain this. The chain couples TRBV6-5 to TRBJ2-5; 8 nucleotides agree with TRBD1. The J call may be incorrect, as the DNA end agrees better with TRBJ2-7. This CDR3 is built from 16 residues. Germline CDR1 and CDR2: MNHEY and SVGAGI. The CDR3 DNA reads TGTGCCAGCAGTTCGCGGACAGGGTTTTCATCCTCCGAGCAGTACTTC. This sequence encodes CASSSRTGFSSSEQYF.

In its sample, this clone was seen once. This chain connects TRBV18 to TRBJ2-7; D gene uncertain. The germline gives CDR1 KGHSH, CDR2 LQKENI. CDR3 length: 13 amino acids. With 4 bases removed from V and 2 bases from J, the gap between germline ends came to 9 bases. For the CDR3, the DNA is TGTGCCAGCTCACTTGCAGGAACCTACGAGCAGTACTTC. It encodes CASSLAGTYEQYF. Using reference TRBV18 and TRBJ2-7 for the parts outside the CDR3, the full variable domain is NAGVMQNPRHLVRRRGQEARLRCSPMKGHSHVYWYRQLPEEGLKFMVYLQKENIIDESGMPKERFSAEFPKEGPSILRIQQVVRGDSAAYFCASSLAGTYEQYFGPGTRLTVT.

Only a few counts were recorded for this clone. The chain joins TRBV11-3 to TRBJ2-1; possible D gene TRBD1, 5 bases. Germline V gene sequence: CDR1 SGHNT, CDR2 YENEEA. V lost 5 bases and J lost 5, with 19 bases in between. The CDR3 totals 16 residues. DNA for the CDR3: TGTGCCAGCAGCCCTGACAGTTCTCGTAGTCACAATGAGCAGTTCTTC. Encoded protein: CASSPDSSRSHNEQFF.

This clone was counted only a few times. The J gene is TRBJ2-3, the V gene TRBV5-1; 9 bases map to TRBD2. Germline values: CDR1 SGHRS, CDR2 YFSETQ. This CDR3 has 17 amino acids. Losses at the gene ends were 0 bases for V and 5 bases for J; bases not matched to a gene: 10. The CDR3: CASSLVGGSGRKDTQYF. The CDR3 nucleotides are TGCGCCAGCAGCTTGGTCGGAGGGAGCGGGAGGAAAGATACGCAGTATTTT.

The V and J genes are TRBV6-1 and TRBJ2-7, with 9 bases that match TRBD1. The germline CDR1 and CDR2 sequences are MNHNS and SASEGT. Trimming took 2 bases from V and 5 from J; bases not matched to a gene: 13. The CDR3 covers 17 residues. CDR3 bases: TGTGCCAGCAGTGAAACCCCACCGGACAGGGGAGGCCACGAGCAGTACTTC. This gives the protein CASSETPPDRGGHEQYF.

The chain is built from TRBV18 and TRBJ2-7; TRBD1 matches at 7 bases. This CDR3 region has 15 residues. The V and J ends lost 2 bases and 5 bases, in that order; junction bases with no gene match: 9. CDR1 and CDR2 from the germline V gene are KGHSH and LQKENI. For the CDR3, the DNA is TGTGCCAGCTCACCATTGCAACAGGGGAGCCACGAGCAGTACTTC. This sequence encodes CASSPLQQGSHEQYF.

The chain joins TRBV7-9 to TRBJ1-1; tentatively, D is TRBD1 (6 bases). The CDR3 extends over 14 amino acids. V lost 5 bases to trimming and J lost 1 base, with 11 bases between them. Germline assignment: CDR1 SEHNR and CDR2 FQNEAQ (reference sequence). The DNA of the CDR3 is TGTGCCAGCAGCCAGGGGCAGGGGAACACTGAAGCTTTCTTT. Translation: CASSQGQGNTEAFF.

The genes are TRBV6-1 and TRBJ1-1; 9 positions match TRBD1. This CDR3 comprises 15 residues. Germline CDR1 MNHNS, CDR2 SASEGT. Trimming cost V 2 bases and J 4 bases; bases outside gene matches: 5. The CDR3 spells CASSEKDRGRTEAFF. CDR3 DNA: TGTGCCAGCAGTGAAAAGGACAGGGGACGCACTGAAGCTTTCTTT.

The chain is built from TRBV5-4 and TRBJ2-1, with D perhaps matching TRBD2 (6 bases). This CDR3 comprises 13 residues. Trimming cost V 2 bases and J 9 bases, with 12 bases left between them. CDR1 is SGHNT and CDR2 is YYREEE in the germline V gene (reference sequence). The CDR3: CASSFGGFTEQFF. For the CDR3, the DNA is TGTGCCAGCAGCTTTGGAGGGTTTACTGAGCAGTTCTTC.

The chain uses TRBV5-1 and TRBJ2-7; D is unresolved. V was pared by 3 bases and J by 0 bases, with 10 bases between. This CDR3 comprises 14 residues. Looked up from germline, CDR1 is SGHRS and CDR2 is YFSETQ. Written as DNA, the CDR3 is TGCGCCAGCAGCTACGAGGCGATCTCCTACGAGCAGTACTTC. Translation: CASSYEAISYEQYF.

This clone was detected only once. The CDR3, as DNA: TGTGCCACCAGCTTAGAGGGAAACACCATATATTTT. Translating gives CATSLEGNTIYF. The chain joins TRBV15 to TRBJ1-3; D remains ambiguous. V was trimmed by 5 bases and J by 4 bases, leaving 6 bases between them. This CDR3 comprises 12 residues. Looked up from germline, CDR1 is LNHNV and CDR2 is YYDKDF (reference sequence).

The chain couples TRBV6-5 to TRBJ2-1, with 9 bases identical to TRBD2. J was trimmed by 6 bases and V by 7 bases; bases with no gene match: 10. The length of the CDR3 is 15 residues. The germline gives CDR1 MNHEY, CDR2 SVGAGI. CDR3 nucleotide sequence: TGTGCCAGCACCTACGGTGCGGGGGGGGGCAATGAGCAGTTCTTC. Its translation: CASTYGAGGGNEQFF.

This rearrangement joins TRBV10-3 to TRBJ2-2; D remains ambiguous. Per the germline V gene, CDR1 is ENHRY and CDR2 is SYGVKD. Trimming pared 6 bases from V and 1 base from J, leaving 9 bases between. The CDR3 sequence is 14 residues long. CDR3 nucleotides: TGTGCCATCAGCCGAGTTGGGAACACCGGGGAGCTGTTTTTT. It yields the protein CAISRVGNTGELFF.

The J gene is TRBJ2-2, the V gene TRBV4-1; D gene ambiguous. Germline CDR1 reads MGHRA; CDR2 reads YSYEKL. This CDR3 is built from 15 residues. The V end was cut by 6 bases, the J end by 9 bases, with 20 bases between. The CDR3: CASRPPRSTIRELFF. CDR3 bases: TGCGCCAGCAGACCTCCCCGGAGTACGATCCGGGAGCTGTTTTTT.

The J gene is TRBJ2-1, the V gene TRBV5-8, with 8 bases matching TRBD2. The germline V gene encodes CDR1 SGHTS and CDR2 YDEGEE. Unmatched junction bases numbered 9, after V lost 7 bases and J lost 6 bases. CDR3 length equals 14 residues. In nucleotides, the CDR3 is TGTGCCAGCGCGATAGCGGGATTTGCCAATGAGCAGTTCTTC. It yields the protein CASAIAGFANEQFF.

The chain is built from TRBV5-1 and TRBJ2-3; 11 bases agree with TRBD1. Trimming at V came to 6 bases and at J to 7 bases, leaving 13 bases not matched to a gene. Germline CDR1 SGHRS, CDR2 YFSETQ. This CDR3 is 16 amino acids long. The CDR3 bases are TGCGCCAGCACCTTTAGTATGGGACAGGGGGGAAATACGCAGTATTTT. It is translated as CASTFSMGQGGNTQYF. The full variable domain, with the rest looked up from reference TRBV5-1 and TRBJ2-3, is KAGVTQTPRYLIKTRGQQVTLSCSPISGHRSVSWYQQTPGQGLQFLFEYFSETQRNKGNFPGRFSGRQFSNSRSEMNVSTLELGDSALYLCASTFSMGQGGNTQYFGPGTRLTVL.